This T cell receptor beta chain was sequenced during a study of T cell repertoires in cytomegalovirus infection (dated by TCRdb to the late 2010s). Concerning the study at large: Donor HLA type was relevant to the analysis, because carriage of CMV infection together with the matching HLA type was indicated by public TCR beta signatures.

The full study reports these points: In both this cohort and an independent cohort of some 380 donors, the cumulative frequency of public TCR beta family members distinguished carriers of CMV infection plus the relevant HLA type. The ex vivo response was dominated by HLA-C-restricted CMV-specific TCR beta clonotypes, and the single most frequent clonotype in two of eight donors was supplied by these HLA-C-restricted clonotypes.

The listed sequencing device is Illumina HiSeq 1500. TCRdb reran the public reads through fastp at Q25 and MiXCR, keeping productive beta chains. Under each unique CDR3 protein, matching rows form one entry showing the most common genes and DNA. This sample gives almost 550,000 distinct CDR3 sequences in total; 15% to 20% of them show up just once. The top ten hold 20% to 30% of the sample. As concerns this clonotype: There is no known antigen for this receptor. At one end, the junction sequence differs from germline, possibly due to a read error.

From its cysteine to its phenylalanine, the CDR3 spans 17 amino acids. This entry keeps only the CDR3 DNA: 51 bases, framed from base 1. CDR1 and CDR2, per the germline V gene, are LGHNA and YNFKEQ. The chain employs TRBV4-2 and TRBJ2-1; too little of a D gene remains to name it. The sequenced sample consisted of CD8+ T cells from PBMCs. The sequence came from a human donor in good health (CMV status not recorded). Some clones in this sample may be carry-over from other donors' samples. The CDR3 region has the sequence CTRSQEIGGLAYNEKFF. In nucleotides, the sequence is TGTACCAGAAGCCAAGAGATTGGCGGCCTGGCCTACAATGAGAAGTTCTTC.